A single sample gave rise to the 4 T cell receptor beta chains below, sequenced in a study of early T cells in non-severe SARS-CoV-2 infection. TCRdb used MiXCR to reprocess the 5' RACE reads, holding one entry per CDR3 protein. Of around 81,000 distinct CDR3 sequences detected, 11% to 15% appear once; the ten largest clones hold approximately 11%. The specimen was whole blood. These receptors all stem from an adult who was a healthcare worker with PCR-confirmed SARS-CoV-2 infection or an uninfected control (not recorded which).

This rearrangement joins TRBV29-1 to TRBJ2-2, with unresolved D. Germline values: CDR1 SQVTM, CDR2 ANQGSEA. Trimming left V 4 bases short and J 1 base short, with 7 bases between. This CDR3 comprises 13 residues. The chain's CDR3 is CSVVPQNTGELFF. In nucleotides, the CDR3 is TGCAGCGTTGTACCACAGAACACCGGGGAGCTGTTTTTT.

In its sample, this clonotype was seen a few times. In DNA form, the CDR3 reads TGTGCCAGCAGCAAACGACTAGCTCCAGATACGCAGTATTTT. This sequence encodes CASSKRLAPDTQYF. The J gene is TRBJ2-3, the V gene TRBV7-6; 7 nucleotides line up with TRBD2. The CDR3 totals 14 residues. Germline CDR1 is SGHVS and CDR2 is FNYEAQ. The trim removed 5 bases at V and 4 bases at J, leaving 6 bases unmatched. Full variable domain (rest looked up from reference TRBV7-6 and TRBJ2-3): GAGVSQSPRYKVTKRGQDVALRCDPISGHVSLYWYRQALGQGPEFLTYFNYEAQQDKSGLPNDRFSAERPEGSISTLTIQRTEQRDSAMYRCASSKRLAPDTQYFGPGTRLTVL.

This clonotype was detected a few times. The chain is built from TRBV27 and TRBJ1-2, with unresolved D. Trimming took off 3 bases at V and 0 bases at J, with 8 bases between the two ends. Germline V CDR1 and CDR2: MNHEY, SMNVEV (reference sequence). This CDR3 is built from 14 residues. CDR3 loop: CASSFRNSNYGYTF. The DNA of the CDR3 is TGTGCCAGCAGTTTCCGAAACTCTAACTATGGCTACACCTTC.

This clonotype came up a few times. The V call is TRBV6-6, the J call TRBJ2-2; TRBD2 matches at 8 bases. The CDR3 runs 16 residues. Germline V lookup: CDR1 MNHNY, CDR2 SVGAGI (reference sequence). With V trimmed by 5 bases and J by 7 bases, 12 bases remained unmatched. The CDR3 sequence: CASSNSGLGYDGELFF. CDR3 DNA sequence: TGTGCCAGCAGTAATTCGGGACTAGGGTATGACGGGGAGCTGTTTTTT.